This is a list of T cell receptor beta chains from one sample in a study of T cell changes during pregnancy in multiple sclerosis. Sequencing used immunoSEQ multiplex PCR; TCRdb keeps in-frame clones, though not all of them. This table holds about 87,000 clones, 93% found once. Sequencing used peripheral blood, obtained in the third trimester of pregnancy. Source of these receptors: a female donor in good health, enrolled as a control in a pregnancy study. CDR3s include the opening cysteine and the closing phenylalanine or tryptophan. The D gene is left open where the match is weak.

15,TRBV19,TRBD1,CASSAGTGFGGELFF
14,TRBV6-1,.,CASSEVSGEGEQFF
14,TRBV5-1,.,CASSILTGGTEAFF
15,TRBV4-1,.,CASSQEGGKNTEAFF
13,TRBV5-1,.,CASSLTGTDTQYF
16,TRBV11-1,.,CASSFASSRLYNEQFF
13,TRBV10-3,TRBD1,CAITGDRTYEQYF
16,TRBV21-1,.,CASSYYLGRERETQYF
17,TRBV28,TRBD1,CASSSPSGQTSGNTIYF
13,TRBV7-9,.,CASSLTSNHEQFF